This T cell receptor (beta chain) was obtained from a study of blood T cell repertoires in COVID-19 (dated by TCRdb to between 2020 and 2021). About the investigation overall: The collaborator samples originated in the United States, Italy and Spain and spanned the acute and convalescent phases of COVID-19. The prospective study material was composed of cDNA or gDNA derived from T cells, B-cell-depleted T cells, or PBMCs. The dataset comprised deeply sampled blood TCRbeta repertoires from subjects exposed to, actively infected with, or recovered from COVID-19. The repertoires were released in a freely available public database meant as a resource for research on the immune response to SARS-CoV-2. The samples were drawn from two sources: the first 160 participants of the ongoing ImmuneRACE study, and 1,254 subjects contributed by 6 global collaborators. A de-identified subject ID, COVID-19 status, age in years and sex were almost always included in the sample metadata. HLA class I and class II types, where available, came from metadata supplied by the sample provider rather than from assay-based typing. The paper's findings and limits, for the study overall: How much clinical and demographic metadata was included differed by source and by participant, and the metadata was provided uncurated.

TCRbeta CDR3 regions were amplified from genomic DNA using the immunoSEQ Assay, a bias-controlled multiplex PCR. Regarding the original processing steps: The number of nucleated cells in each sample was estimated by amplification of reference gene primers within the assay. To quantify the absolute abundance of each unique TCRbeta CDR3 rearrangement, sequence reads were collapsed and filtered. For each sample, productive Simpson clonality was calculated as the square root of Simpson's diversity index across productive rearrangements. The table was pulled from immuneACCESS by TCRdb, which kept in-frame rearrangements only. Such tables lose some clones; where checked, under half of the loss comes from unresolved V genes, and the rest has no known cause. That table supplies the V and J calls and clone size; D and trimming were determined from the DNA. This sample has 85,000 to 110,000 clones in its table, and around 90% of those were observed once. Of the sample, about 3% is held by the ten largest clones.

Each collaborating institution followed its own protocols to collect whole blood in K2EDTA tubes. For TCRbeta analysis, collaborators shipped samples in one of three forms: frozen whole blood, isolated PBMCs, or DNA extracted from either of those sample types. As to this clone: The specificity of this receptor is unknown. No much larger clonotype is one base removed from it; base qualities were not supplied.

The source of this sequence is a human donor in a cohort sampled during active COVID-19. The sample comprised peripheral blood.

The CDR3 protein: CASSLKGWGYGYTF. The DNA sequence follows: TGTGCCAGCAGTTTAAAGGGGTGGGGCTATGGCTACACCTTC. The rearranged segments are TRBV27 and TRBJ1-2; TRBD1 is possibly the D segment (5 matching bases). The CDR3 runs 14 residues from the cysteine to the phenylalanine. Only the CDR3 portion is preserved as DNA: 42 bases, with reading frame beginning at the first base. V loses 2 bases of germline sequence and J loses 4 bases, and the interval between the two ends is 11 bases. The CDR1 and CDR2 encoded by the germline V gene (reference sequence) are MNHEY and SMNVEV.